This T cell receptor beta chain was sequenced in a study of PD-L1 blockade in urothelial cancer. Clones were read by immunoSEQ multiplex PCR, and TCRdb kept only the in-frame ones, dropping some. The top ten hold 2% to 3% of the sample, which has 100,000 to 150,000 clones, around 88% seen once. The table lists this clone with a count of one. Time point described: peripheral blood 6 weeks after treatment start. Trimming took 4 bases from V and 5 from J; bases not matched to a gene: 2. Germline V lookup: CDR1 SEHNR, CDR2 FQNEAQ (reference sequence). This CDR3 is 13 amino acids long. This TCR came from a man between 50 and 59 years old with urothelial cancer. Sequences were derived from PBMCs, sampled around atezolizumab (anti-PD-L1) treatment. The V and J genes are TRBV7-9 and TRBJ1-2, with 9 positions matching TRBD1. The CDR3 DNA reads TGTGCCAGCAGCTCGGACAGGGGATATGGCTACACCTTC. It encodes CASSSDRGYGYTF. The entire variable domain, with the rest obtained from reference TRBV7-9 and TRBJ1-2, is as follows: DTGVSQNPRHKITKRGQNVTFRCDPISEHNRLYWYRQTLGQGPEFLTYFQNEAQLEKSRLLSDRFSAERPKGSFSTLEIQRTEQGDSAMYLCASSSDRGYGYTFGSGTRLTVV.